This TCR beta chain was profiled in a study of shared clonotypes between healthy human individuals (dated by TCRdb to 2020 to 2022). Concerning the study at large: The cohort included a few men and a couple of women between 18 and 49 years of age. Between about 0.9 and 10 billion PBMCs per donor were obtained by leukapheresis. To estimate repertoire size and how much clonotypes are shared between individuals, the study performed deep sequencing of blood TCR repertoires from roughly five healthy adults. To increase sequencing depth and limit assay-specific biases, different laboratories used diverse techniques to prepare libraries and sequence TCR repertoires. Per donor, three plates each were used for CD4 naive and CD4 memory, two for CD8 naive, and one for CD8 memory. Study-level results and caveats: Estimated clonotype richness was generally larger for naive than for memory subsets. The small number of donors limited the genetic and exposure-history diversity represented. When a few donors were compared, the shared fraction of clonotypes was about 5% for naive CD4, 3.5% to 4% for naive CD8, 2% to 2.5% for memory CD4, and under 0.5% for memory CD8. Sampling was restricted to blood, and TCR repertoires in tissue are likely to differ from TCR repertoires in blood. Incomplete sequencing was indicated by rarefaction of sorted-subset datasets, despite the large sequencing depth. Based on pairwise subsampling, the degree of clonotype sharing among donors was expected to be affected by sequencing depth. Compared with non-shared clonotypes, clonotypes shared by all four sorted-subset donors had higher generation probabilities.

Using the deep immunoSEQ assay, TCR CDR3 regions were amplified from genomic DNA by multiplex PCR. For each cell subset, the extracted genomic DNA was distributed evenly across all wells of several immunoSEQ 96-well plates, and each plate served as one replicate. For sorted subsets, around 200 ng genomic DNA, equal to tens of thousands of T cell genomes, was loaded into each replicate PCR. Purified libraries were measured with a Qubit 3.0 fluorometer, size-checked on a Bioanalyzer 2100, and measured again with the KAPA Library Quantification kit. A separate single-read 150-cycle Illumina NextSeq 550 flow cell was used to sequence each immunoSEQ 96-well plate. Under the source paper's analysis protocol: The immunoSEQ output contained only junctional sequences without quality scores, so filtering could not match that applied to full-length reads. Sequences were annotated with PyIR, a Python wrapper for IgBLAST v1.9, and V/J genes and CDR3 were assigned using IMGT germline references. Reads were removed for weak V/J assignments (E-value above 1e-6), missing CDR3, stop codons, out-of-frame junctions, or ambiguous translated residues. V3J clonotypes were defined as sequences sharing the same inferred V gene, J gene, and CDR3 amino acid sequence. Percentage overlap between repertoires was calculated by dividing the number of shared unique clonotypes by the size of the smaller repertoire. Three approaches were used to assess repertoire richness: RTK rarefaction, the Chao1 estimator, and Recon v2.1 estimates of unobserved clonotypes. OLGA was used to compute generation probabilities for all TCRbeta clonotypes that the gDNA method yielded from a few donors. The table comes from immuneACCESS by way of TCRdb, which keeps in-frame sequences with V and J called. Part of the clones is missing from these tables; in studies checked, under half for an unresolved V gene and the rest for unknown reasons. The V and J calls and clone size were taken over from that table, and D and trimming were inferred from the DNA. For this sample the table gives under 700,000 clones, of which about 95% were detected only once. Of the sample, 0.11% falls within the top ten clones.

At the junction V is shortened by 1 base and J by 0 bases, with 10 bases in between. Reading the germline V gene gives CDR1 MGHRA and CDR2 YSYEKL. Spanning cysteine to phenylalanine, the CDR3 consists of 16 amino acids. Only the CDR3 DNA is retained, 48 bases long and in frame from the first base. Only one count was recorded for this clone. Its antigen target is currently unknown. No base-level quality is on record; no much larger clone is a single base apart. CD8 naive samples were CD45RO-negative cells positively selected for CCR7, giving a CD45RA+CCR7+ population that excluded TemRA cells. Donors were healthy HIV-negative adults with no recently reported acute infections or vaccinations. All donors were Caucasian adults living in Nashville, Tennessee, USA. Blood was collected by leukapheresis, and PBMCs were isolated by Ficoll-Histopaque density gradient centrifugation and then cryopreserved in liquid nitrogen vapor phase. Purity and quantity of every magnetically sorted T cell population were checked by analytical flow cytometry. Genomic DNA was isolated from every sorted fraction and measured by UV absorbance on a Nanodrop 2000c.

The origin of this receptor is a woman in her twenties or thirties in good health. The sequence is built from TRBV4-1 and TRBJ2-1; TRBD1 is possibly the D segment (6 matching bases). Material for sequencing was naive CD8+ T cells sorted from blood. The label giving this sample's cell subset or site can be read as: CD45RA+CCR7+. CDR3 protein: CASSQASRGSYNEQFF. DNA sequence: TGCGCCAGCAGCCAAGCTAGCAGGGGCTCCTACAATGAGCAGTTCTTC.